This entry features one T cell receptor (beta chain) sequence. The antigen is undetermined. The data are from a study of T cell responses to AZD1222 COVID-19 vaccine. Sequencing was performed with immunoSEQ multiplex PCR; in TCRdb, only in-frame clones are kept and a portion is missing. The table has about 120,000 clones, roughly 90% seen once; the top ten hold less than 4%. Overall study results and limits: Once two AZD1222 doses were given, Spike-specific TCR breadth and depth went up. The donor group comprised mostly white British people and more females; the analysis possibly underestimated clonal diversity. The study reported that nearly half of spike-specific TCRs target unmutated variant regions. There were repertoire samples only from the period after the peak T cell response.

The CDR3 has 14 residues. Germline CDR1 and CDR2: SGHRS and YFSETQ. V dropped 4 bases and J dropped 4 bases, with 15 bases sitting between them. V is TRBV5-1 and J is TRBJ2-7, with TRBD1 as a possible D gene (6 bases). The receptor was derived from an adult in good health. Sample: peripheral blood, taken on day 0 of AZD1222 vaccination. CDR3 residues: CASSAGDTLYEQYF. The CDR3 bases are TGCGCCAGCAGCGCAGGGGACACCTTATACGAGCAGTACTTC.